A single sample is the source of the 20 T cell receptor beta chains below, sequenced in a study of T cell responses to AZD1222 COVID-19 vaccine. Profiling relied on immunoSEQ multiplex PCR, and the TCRdb table lists in-frame clones only, not all of them. This table holds 95,000 to 130,000 clones, 88% found once. Sample: peripheral blood, taken on day 0 of AZD1222 vaccination. These receptors were taken from an adult in good health.

This sequence joins TRBV19 and TRBJ1-1, with D unresolved. Per germline, CDR1 LNHDA and CDR2 SQIVND (reference sequence). V dropped 3 bases and J dropped 1 base, with 6 bases sitting between them. The CDR3 contains 13 residues. CDR3 in amino acids: CASSMEGNTEAFF. The CDR3 coding sequence is TGTGCCAGTAGTATGGAGGGGAACACTGAAGCTTTCTTT.

The rearrangement uses TRBV6-5 and TRBJ1-1; 10 nucleotides align to TRBD1. CDR3 length equals 14 residues. CDR1 and CDR2 (germline): MNHEY, SVGAGI. J was trimmed by 5 bases and V by 6 bases; bases with no gene match: 6. The CDR3 reads CASRPGQGRTEAFF. CDR3 bases: TGTGCCAGCAGGCCGGGACAGGGGAGGACTGAAGCTTTCTTT.

For the CDR3, the DNA is TGTGCCAGCAGCGGACAGGGGGCCCTTGGGGAAAAACTGTTTTTT. Encoded protein: CASSGQGALGEKLFF. The chain has TRBV9 and TRBJ1-4; 10 bases align to TRBD1. CDR3 length equals 15 residues. J gave up 8 bases and V 3 bases, and 7 bases lay outside the gene matches. CDR1 SGDLS and CDR2 YYNGEE come from the germline V gene.

The chain joins TRBV27 to TRBJ1-5; no reliable D call. Trimming took 8 bases from V and 3 from J, leaving 11 bases between them. The CDR3 sequence is 13 residues long. The V gene's germline CDR1 is MNHEY and CDR2 SMNVEV (reference sequence). The CDR3 region has the DNA TGTGCCAGCCGTGGGTGGGACAATCAGCCCCAGCATTTT. Its translation is CASRGWDNQPQHF.

This clone has just a few counts. In DNA form, the CDR3 reads TGTGCCAGTAGTATAGAGGCAACAACTGGGGCCAACGTCCTGACTTTC. Residues: CASSIEATTGANVLTF. This rearrangement joins TRBV19 to TRBJ2-6; no clear D gene. The CDR3 length is 16 residues. Germline loops: CDR1 LNHDA, CDR2 SQIVND (reference sequence). V lost 0 bases and J 2 bases, leaving 8 bases between the germline ends.

This chain joins TRBV6-5 and TRBJ2-2; D not certain. V lost 2 bases, J lost 2 bases, and 12 bases lay in between. The CDR3 consists of 16 residues. CDR1 is MNHEY, CDR2 SVGAGI, per germline. CDR3 bases: TGTGCCAGCAGTTACGAACCCGGTCACAACACCGGGGAGCTGTTTTTT. It encodes CASSYEPGHNTGELFF.

The chain employs TRBV19 and TRBJ2-2, with TRBD2 as a possible D gene (5 bases). Trimming took 1 base from V and 6 from J, leaving 6 bases between them. The CDR3 consists of 13 residues. CDR1 and CDR2 (germline): LNHDA, SQIVND (reference sequence). The CDR3 sequence is CASSIGRAGELFF. The CDR3 nucleotides are TGTGCCAGTAGTATAGGGCGGGCCGGGGAGCTGTTTTTT.

In its sample, this clone was seen once. The J gene is TRBJ2-7, the V gene TRBV25-1, with D unclear. Germline V CDR1 and CDR2: MGHDK, SYGVNS. The CDR3 is 11 amino acids. Trimming pared 2 bases from V and 6 bases from J, leaving 5 bases between. The CDR3 sequence is CASSEAAEQYF. In DNA, the CDR3 is TGTGCCAGCAGTGAAGCGGCCGAGCAGTACTTC.

This sequence joins TRBV30 and TRBJ1-2, with no clear D. The CDR3 is 14 residues long. Germline CDR1 and CDR2: GTSNPN and SVGIG (reference sequence). Trimming pared 1 base from V and 0 bases from J, leaving 9 bases between. The DNA for the CDR3 is TGTGCCTGGAGTGGCGACACCGCTAACTATGGCTACACCTTC. Residues: CAWSGDTANYGYTF.

The rearrangement joins TRBV2 to TRBJ1-6, with D unresolved. Trimming stripped 5 bases from V and 2 bases from J, with 13 bases between. The CDR3 is 16 residues long. Per germline, CDR1 SNHLY and CDR2 FYNNEI. This chain's CDR3 is CASSIGGQTYNSPLHF. DNA of the CDR3: TGTGCCAGCAGTATCGGCGGGCAAACCTATAATTCACCCCTCCACTTT.

This clone came up a few times. This chain connects TRBV4-1 to TRBJ2-7; the match to TRBD1 covers 8 bases. Germline V CDR1 and CDR2: MGHRA, YSYEKL. This CDR3 comprises 17 residues. V gave up 0 bases and J gave up 3 bases; unmatched junction bases: 10. The CDR3 DNA reads TGCGCCAGCAGCCAAGATAGGGCCGGGACAGGAAGCTACGAGCAGTACTTC. The encoded protein is CASSQDRAGTGSYEQYF.

The V gene is TRBV19, the J gene TRBJ1-5, with D tentatively TRBD1 (6 bases). The germline V and J ends were trimmed by 6 bases and 5 bases, with 14 bases remaining between them. CDR3 length: 14 amino acids. CDR1 LNHDA and CDR2 SQIVND come from the germline V gene (reference sequence). The CDR3 DNA reads TGTGCCAGTAGCTTTGACAGGTTGTATCAGCCCCAGCATTTT. It encodes CASSFDRLYQPQHF.

The chain is built from TRBV7-2 and TRBJ1-2; D is perhaps TRBD1 (5 bases). This CDR3 has 15 amino acids. V was shortened by 3 bases and J by 2 bases, with 13 bases between the two germline ends. CDR1 is SGHTA and CDR2 is FQGNSA in the germline V gene. The CDR3 protein is CASSLGLHRNYGYTF. CDR3 nucleotides: TGTGCCAGCAGCTTGGGTCTACACAGGAACTATGGCTACACCTTC.

This clone was counted a few times. The chain links TRBV6-4 to TRBJ2-7; D is uncertain. Trimming took 3 bases from V and 0 from J, leaving 15 bases between them. Germline CDR1 and CDR2: MRHNA and SNTAGT. CDR3 length: 16 amino acids. The CDR3 bases are TGTGCCAGCAGTGAGGTAAAAGGGCCGAGCTCCTACGAGCAGTACTTC. Protein: CASSEVKGPSSYEQYF.

The chain uses TRBV28 and TRBJ1-6; 11 bases are shared with TRBD1. V shed 2 bases and J 10 bases; nucleotides not matched to a gene: 10. This CDR3 is 17 amino acids long. CDR1 and CDR2 from the germline V gene are MDHEN and SYDVKM. This CDR3 is CASSLAGQGARRSPLHF. The CDR3 region has the DNA TGTGCCAGCAGTTTAGCCGGACAGGGGGCAAGAAGGTCACCCCTCCACTTT.

The chain links TRBV5-1 to TRBJ2-5; the match to TRBD2 covers 8 bases. Trimming at V came to 4 bases and at J to 3 bases, leaving 8 bases not matched to a gene. This CDR3 spans 15 amino acids. Germline CDR1 SGHRS, CDR2 YFSETQ. The CDR3 loop reads CASSTVAGGEETQYF. In DNA, the CDR3 is TGCGCCAGCAGCACCGTGGCGGGGGGCGAAGAGACCCAGTACTTC.

This clone was found once. This chain connects TRBV19 to TRBJ1-5; perhaps TRBD1 as D (6 bases). Trimming cost V 1 base and J 3 bases, with 7 bases left between them. The CDR3 has 14 amino acids. Germline V gene sequence: CDR1 LNHDA, CDR2 SQIVND (reference sequence). CDR3 in amino acids: CASSIGTVNQPQHF. In DNA, the CDR3 is TGTGCCAGTAGTATAGGGACAGTCAATCAGCCCCAGCATTTT.

The rearrangement uses TRBV3-1 (or the pseudogene TRBV3-2) and TRBJ2-1, with 10 bases aligning to TRBD2. This CDR3 has 14 residues. Germline V CDR1 and CDR2: LGHDT, YNNKEL (reference sequence). V was pared by 11 bases and J by 8 bases, with 12 bases of the junction left unmatched. CDR3: CAGRSGRAGHEQFF. In DNA form, the CDR3 reads TGTGCCGGAAGGAGCGGGAGGGCCGGCCATGAGCAGTTCTTC.

The V call is TRBV2, the J call TRBJ2-1, with 7 bases aligning to TRBD1. This CDR3 has 16 amino acids. Per germline, CDR1 SNHLY and CDR2 FYNNEI. V was pared by 6 bases and J by 0 bases, with 8 bases of the junction left unmatched. CDR3 protein: CASRSGQDFSYNEQFF. The CDR3 region has the DNA TGTGCCAGCAGATCAGGACAGGATTTCTCCTACAATGAGCAGTTCTTC.

V is TRBV4-1 and J is TRBJ2-7, with 14 nucleotides matching TRBD2. From germline, CDR1 is MGHRA and CDR2 YSYEKL. The V and J ends lost 4 bases and 3 bases, in that order; junction bases with no gene match: 11. CDR3 length equals 18 residues. The CDR3 spells CASSRGLAGVLSYYEQYF. In DNA, the CDR3 is TGCGCCAGCAGCCGGGGACTAGCGGGAGTCCTCTCTTACTACGAGCAGTACTTC.